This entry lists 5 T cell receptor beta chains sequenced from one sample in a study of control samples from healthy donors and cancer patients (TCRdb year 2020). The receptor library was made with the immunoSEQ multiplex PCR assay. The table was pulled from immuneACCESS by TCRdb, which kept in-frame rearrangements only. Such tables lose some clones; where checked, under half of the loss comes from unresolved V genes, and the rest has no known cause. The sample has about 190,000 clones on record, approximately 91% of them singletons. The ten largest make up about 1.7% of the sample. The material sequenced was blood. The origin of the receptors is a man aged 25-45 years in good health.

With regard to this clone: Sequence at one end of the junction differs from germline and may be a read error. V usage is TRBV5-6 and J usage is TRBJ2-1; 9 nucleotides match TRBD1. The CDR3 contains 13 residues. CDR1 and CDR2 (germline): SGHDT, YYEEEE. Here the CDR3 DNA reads TGTGCCAGCAGCTTCCCTGGGGGGGACAGGGCGCTCTTC. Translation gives CASSFPGGDRALF.

The DNA of the CDR3 is TGCGCCAGCAGCCAAGATGAGGCTAAAGGGACTCTGTGGAATGGCTACACCTTC. This gives the protein CASSQDEAKGTLWNGYTF. This chain joins TRBV4-1 and TRBJ1-2, with a possible D match to TRBD1 (5 bases). Germline V gives CDR1 MGHRA, CDR2 YSYEKL. The length of the CDR3 is 18 residues. The V end was cut by 0 bases, the J end by 6 bases, with 23 bases between.

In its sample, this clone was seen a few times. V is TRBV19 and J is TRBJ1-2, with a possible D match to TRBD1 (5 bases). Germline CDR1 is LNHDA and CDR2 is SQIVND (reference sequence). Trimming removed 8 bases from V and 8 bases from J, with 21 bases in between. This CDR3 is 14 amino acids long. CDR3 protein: CASEAWDGKKGYTF. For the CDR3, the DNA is TGTGCCAGTGAAGCCTGGGACGGTAAAAAGGGCTACACCTTC.

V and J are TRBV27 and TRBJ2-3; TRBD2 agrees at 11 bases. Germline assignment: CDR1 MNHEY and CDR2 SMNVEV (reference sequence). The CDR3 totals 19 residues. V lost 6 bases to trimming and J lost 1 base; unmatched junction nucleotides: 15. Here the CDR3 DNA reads TGTGCCAGCAGCTTGACGTGGGCTAGCGGGGGGTCGGGCACAGATACGCAGTATTTT. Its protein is CASSLTWASGGSGTDTQYF.

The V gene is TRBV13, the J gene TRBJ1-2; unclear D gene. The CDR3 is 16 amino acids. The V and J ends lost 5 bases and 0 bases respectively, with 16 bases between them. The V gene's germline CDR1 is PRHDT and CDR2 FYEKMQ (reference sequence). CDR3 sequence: CASSEGRGLTNYGYTF. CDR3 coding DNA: TGTGCCAGCAGCGAGGGCCGAGGACTGACTAACTATGGCTACACCTTC.